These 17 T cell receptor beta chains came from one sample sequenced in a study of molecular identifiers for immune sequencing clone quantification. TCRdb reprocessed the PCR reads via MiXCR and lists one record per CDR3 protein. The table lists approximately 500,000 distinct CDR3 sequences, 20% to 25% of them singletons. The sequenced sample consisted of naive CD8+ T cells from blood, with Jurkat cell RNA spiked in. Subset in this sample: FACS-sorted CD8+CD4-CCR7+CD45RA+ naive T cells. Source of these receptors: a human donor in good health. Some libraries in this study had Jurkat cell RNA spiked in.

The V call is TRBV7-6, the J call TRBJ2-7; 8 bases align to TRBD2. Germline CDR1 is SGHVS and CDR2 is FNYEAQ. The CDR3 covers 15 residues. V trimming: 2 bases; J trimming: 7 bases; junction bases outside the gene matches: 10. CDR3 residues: CASSLLGGSGGEQYF. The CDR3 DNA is TGTGCCAGCAGCTTATTGGGTGGGTCGGGGGGGGAGCAGTACTTC.

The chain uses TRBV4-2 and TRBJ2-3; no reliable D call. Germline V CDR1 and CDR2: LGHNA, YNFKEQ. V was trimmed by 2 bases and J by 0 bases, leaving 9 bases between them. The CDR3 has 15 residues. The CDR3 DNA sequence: TGTGCCAGCAGCCAAAGTCTCAGTAGCACAGATACGCAGTATTTT. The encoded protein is CASSQSLSSTDTQYF.

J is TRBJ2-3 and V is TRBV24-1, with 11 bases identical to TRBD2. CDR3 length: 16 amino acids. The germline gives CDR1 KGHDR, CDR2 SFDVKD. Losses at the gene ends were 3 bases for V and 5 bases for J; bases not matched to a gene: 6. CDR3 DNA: TGTGCCACCAGTGATATTCTAGCGGGAGGTCTAGATACGCAGTATTTT. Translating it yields CATSDILAGGLDTQYF.

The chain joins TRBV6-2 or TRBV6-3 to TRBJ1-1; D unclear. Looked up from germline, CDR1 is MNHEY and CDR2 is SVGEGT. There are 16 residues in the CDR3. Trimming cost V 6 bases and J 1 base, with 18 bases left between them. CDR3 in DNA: TGTGCCAGCAGGAGTCCAATGAGACACCAGAACACTGAAGCTTTCTTT. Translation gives CASRSPMRHQNTEAFF.

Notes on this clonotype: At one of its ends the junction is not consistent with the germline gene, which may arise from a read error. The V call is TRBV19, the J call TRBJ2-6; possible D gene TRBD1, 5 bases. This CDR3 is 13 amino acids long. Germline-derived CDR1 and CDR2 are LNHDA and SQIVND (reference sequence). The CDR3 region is CASSSGAANVPTF. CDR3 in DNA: TGTGCCAGTAGCTCTGGGGCGGCCAACGTCCCGACTTTC. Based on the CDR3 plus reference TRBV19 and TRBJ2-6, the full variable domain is DGGITQSPKYLFRKEGQNVTLSCEQNLNHDAMYWYRQDPGQGLRLIYYSQIVNDFQKGDIAEGYSVSREKKESFPLTVTSAQKNPTAFYLCASSSGAANVPTFGAGSRLTVL.

Here the CDR3 DNA reads TGCAGTGCTAGAGTATTCTACGAGCAGTACTTC. Its protein is CSARVFYEQYF. The chain joins TRBV20-1 to TRBJ2-7; no firm D call. CDR3 length: 11 amino acids. V was shortened by 1 base and J by 3 bases, with 4 bases between the two germline ends. Germline V gene lookup returns CDR1 DFQATT and CDR2 SNEGSKA (reference sequence).

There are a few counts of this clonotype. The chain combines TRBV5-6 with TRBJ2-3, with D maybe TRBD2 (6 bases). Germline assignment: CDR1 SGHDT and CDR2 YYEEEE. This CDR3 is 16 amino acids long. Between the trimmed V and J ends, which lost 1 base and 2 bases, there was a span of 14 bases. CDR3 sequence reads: CASSLRSSENTDTQYF. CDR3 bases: TGTGCCAGCAGCTTGAGGTCTAGCGAAAACACAGATACGCAGTATTTT. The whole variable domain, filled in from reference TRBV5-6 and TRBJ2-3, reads DAGVTQSPTHLIKTRGQQVTLRCSPKSGHDTVSWYQQALGQGPQFIFQYYEEEERQRGNFPDRFSGHQFPNYSSELNVNALLLGDSALYLCASSLRSSENTDTQYFGPGTRLTVL.

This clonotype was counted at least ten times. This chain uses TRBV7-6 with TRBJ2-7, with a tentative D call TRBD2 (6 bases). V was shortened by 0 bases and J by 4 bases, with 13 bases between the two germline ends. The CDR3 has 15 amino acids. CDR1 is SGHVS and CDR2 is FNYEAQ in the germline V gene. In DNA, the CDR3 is TGTGCCAGCAGCTTAGCAGCGGGTACTGATTACGAGCAGTACTTC. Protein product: CASSLAAGTDYEQYF.

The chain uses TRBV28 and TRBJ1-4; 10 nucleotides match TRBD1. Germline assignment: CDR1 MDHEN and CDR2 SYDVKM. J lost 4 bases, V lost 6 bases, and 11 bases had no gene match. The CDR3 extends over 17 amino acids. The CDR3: CASSPRDRGPINEKLFF. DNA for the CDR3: TGTGCCAGCAGCCCCCGCGACAGGGGGCCGATTAATGAAAAACTGTTTTTT.

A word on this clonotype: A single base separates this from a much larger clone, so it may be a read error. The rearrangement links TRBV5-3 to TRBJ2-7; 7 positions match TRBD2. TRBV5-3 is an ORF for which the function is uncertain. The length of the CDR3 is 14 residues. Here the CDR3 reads CASSWGGQPHEQYF. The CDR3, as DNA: TGTGCCAGCAGCTGGGGGGGTCAGCCCCACGAGCAGTACTTC.

The CDR3 here is CSASRPGTGYGRAEAFF. In nucleotides, the CDR3 is TGCAGTGCTAGCCGTCCCGGGACAGGGTACGGGCGCGCTGAAGCTTTCTTT. V and J are TRBV20-1 and TRBJ1-1; the match to TRBD1 covers 9 bases. Trimming at V came to 3 bases and at J to 6 bases, leaving 17 bases not matched to a gene. CDR3 size: 17 residues. Germline V gives CDR1 DFQATT, CDR2 SNEGSKA (reference sequence).

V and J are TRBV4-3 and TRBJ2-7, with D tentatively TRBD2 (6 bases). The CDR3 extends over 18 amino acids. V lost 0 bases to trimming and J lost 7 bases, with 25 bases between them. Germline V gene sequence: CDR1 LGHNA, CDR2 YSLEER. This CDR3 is CASSQDEAPGLRSREQYF. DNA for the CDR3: TGCGCCAGCAGCCAAGATGAGGCCCCGGGACTCCGGTCTAGAGAGCAGTACTTC.

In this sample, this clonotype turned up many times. This chain's CDR3 is CSQGGSQPQHF. The DNA for the CDR3 is TGCAGCCAGGGGGGAAGTCAGCCCCAGCATTTT. The chain recombines TRBV29-1 with TRBJ1-5, with 7 nucleotides matching TRBD1. V shed 8 bases and J 6 bases; nucleotides not matched to a gene: 4. Germline V CDR1 and CDR2: SQVTM, ANQGSEA. This CDR3 spans 11 amino acids.

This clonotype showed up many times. CDR3 in amino acids: CASSFGVHEQFF. In DNA, the CDR3 is TGCGCCAGCAGCTTTGGAGTCCATGAGCAGTTCTTC. The chain employs TRBV5-1 and TRBJ2-1, with unresolved D. Germline CDR1 is SGHRS and CDR2 is YFSETQ. Trimming stripped 2 bases from V and 8 bases from J, with 8 bases between. The CDR3 is made up of 12 amino acids.

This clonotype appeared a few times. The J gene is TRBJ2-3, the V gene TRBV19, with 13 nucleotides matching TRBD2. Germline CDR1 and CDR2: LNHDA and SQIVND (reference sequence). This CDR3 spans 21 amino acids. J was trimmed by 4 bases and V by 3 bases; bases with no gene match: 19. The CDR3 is CASSIDRTSGSFTIGADTQYF. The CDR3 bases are TGTGCCAGTAGTATCGATCGGACTAGCGGGAGCTTCACTATTGGGGCAGATACGCAGTATTTT.

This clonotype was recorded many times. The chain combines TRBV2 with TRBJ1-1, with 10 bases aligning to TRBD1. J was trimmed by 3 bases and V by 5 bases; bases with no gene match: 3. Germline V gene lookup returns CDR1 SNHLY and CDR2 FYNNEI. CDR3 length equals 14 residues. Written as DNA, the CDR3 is TGTGCCAGCAGTCCGACAGGGGGCTACACTGAAGCTTTCTTT. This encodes CASSPTGGYTEAFF.

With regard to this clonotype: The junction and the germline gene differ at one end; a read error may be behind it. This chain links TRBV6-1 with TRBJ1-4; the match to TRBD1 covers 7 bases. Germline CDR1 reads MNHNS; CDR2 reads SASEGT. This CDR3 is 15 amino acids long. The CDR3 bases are TGTGCCAGCAGTGTCTCCGGGACAGTATTTGAAGAACTGTTTTTT. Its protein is CASSVSGTVFEELFF.